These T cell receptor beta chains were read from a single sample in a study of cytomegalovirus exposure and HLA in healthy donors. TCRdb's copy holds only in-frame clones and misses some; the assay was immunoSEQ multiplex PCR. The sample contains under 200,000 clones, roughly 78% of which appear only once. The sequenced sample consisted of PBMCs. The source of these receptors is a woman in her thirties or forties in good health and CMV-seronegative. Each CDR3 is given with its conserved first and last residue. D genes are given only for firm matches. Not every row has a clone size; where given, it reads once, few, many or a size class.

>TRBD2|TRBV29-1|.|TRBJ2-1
TGCAGCGGCGTGGCGGGAGGGTTCTACAATGAGCAGTTCTTC
CSGVAGGFYNEQFF
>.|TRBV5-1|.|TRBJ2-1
TGCGCCAGCAGCCGGGCGGGTGGACACAATGAGCAGTTCTTC
CASSRAGGHNEQFF
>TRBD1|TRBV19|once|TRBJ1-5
TGTGCCAGTAGTATAGAAGCAGGGGGTTCCTATCAGCCCCAGCATTTT
CASSIEAGGSYQPQHF
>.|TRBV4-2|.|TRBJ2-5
TGTGCCAGCAGCCCGGGGGACCAAGAGACCCAGTACTTC
CASSPGDQETQYF
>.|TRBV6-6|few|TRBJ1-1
TGTGCCAGCAGTCCCGACAGTGAAGCTTTCTTT
CASSPDSEAFF
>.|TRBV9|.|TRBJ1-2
TGTGCCAGCATGCGGGGGAATGGCTACACCTTC
CASMRGNGYTF
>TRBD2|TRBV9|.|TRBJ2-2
TGTGCCAGCAACCCCTGGGGTAGCGGGGCCAACACCGGGGAGCTGTTTTTT
CASNPWGSGANTGELFF
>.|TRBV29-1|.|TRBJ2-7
TGCAGCGTTGGGAACGGAGTGGTGCAGTACTTC
CSVGNGVVQYF
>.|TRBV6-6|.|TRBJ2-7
TGTGCCAGCAGTACCCCCGGGACAATCTACGAGCAGTACTTC
CASSTPGTIYEQYF
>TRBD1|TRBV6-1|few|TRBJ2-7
TGTGCCAGCGCTTGGGGACAGGTCTCCTACGAGCAGTACTTC
CASAWGQVSYEQYF
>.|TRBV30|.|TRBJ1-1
TGTGCCTGGTCCCTGATGGGGGGGATAACTGAAGCTTTCTTT
CAWSLMGGITEAFF
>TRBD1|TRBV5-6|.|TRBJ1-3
TGTGCCAGCAGCGCCGGGACAGGGGGCCTGCTCTCTGGAAACACCATATATTTT
CASSAGTGGLLSGNTIYF
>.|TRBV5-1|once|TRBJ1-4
TGCGCCAGCAGCTTGGCGGGAAGGTGGGAAGAAAAACTGTTTTTT
CASSLAGRWEEKLFF
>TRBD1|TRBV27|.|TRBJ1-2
TGTGCCAGCAGTTTCTCAACGGGACAGGGGGTGTGGGACTATGGCTACACCTTC
CASSFSTGQGVWDYGYTF
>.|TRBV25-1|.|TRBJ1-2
TGTGCCAGCAAAGGGCAGGGACTTCATGGCTACACCTTC
CASKGQGLHGYTF
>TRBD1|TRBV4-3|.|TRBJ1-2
TGCGCCAGCAGCCAAGAAAACAGGGGCTATGGCTACACCTTC
CASSQENRGYGYTF
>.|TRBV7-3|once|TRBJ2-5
TGTGCCAGCAGCTCAGGCCGGGGGACCCAAGAGACCCAGTACTTC
CASSSGRGTQETQYF
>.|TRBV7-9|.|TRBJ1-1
TGTGCCAGCAGCTTAGCGCAGGGGTTGAACACTGAAGCTTTCTTT
CASSLAQGLNTEAFF
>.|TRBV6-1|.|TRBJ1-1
TGTGCCAGCAGTGAAATAGGGGGGGTAGCGAACACTGAAGCTTTCTTT
CASSEIGGVANTEAFF
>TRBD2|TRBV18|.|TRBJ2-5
TGTGCCAGCTCACCACTAATCCAGACTAGCTCCCGAGAGACCCAGTACTTC
CASSPLIQTSSRETQYF
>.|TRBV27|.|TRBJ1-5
TGTGCCAGCAGATCCCCCCCTCCCAACGGTCAGCCCCAGCATTTT
CASRSPPPNGQPQHF
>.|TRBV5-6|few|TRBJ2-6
TGTGCCAGCAGCTTGGTTACAGTCAGCTCTGGGGCCAACGTCCTGACTTTC
CASSLVTVSSGANVLTF
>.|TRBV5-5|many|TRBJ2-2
TGTGCCAGCAGCTTGTTAGGGGGCACCGGGGAGCTGTTTTTT
CASSLLGGTGELFF
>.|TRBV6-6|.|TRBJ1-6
TGTGCCAGCAGCACAAAACGGGAGGGAAATTCACCCCTCCACTTT
CASSTKREGNSPLHF
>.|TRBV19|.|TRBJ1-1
TGTGCCAGTAGTATAGGCGTCGACACTGAAGCTTTCTTT
CASSIGVDTEAFF
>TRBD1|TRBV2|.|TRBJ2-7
TGTGCCAGCAGCACCGGGACAGGGTGGACCGAGCAGTACTTC
CASSTGTGWTEQYF
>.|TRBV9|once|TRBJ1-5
TGTGCCAGCAGCAAAGGCGGGGGGCGGTGGCAGCCCCAGCATTTT
CASSKGGGRWQPQHF
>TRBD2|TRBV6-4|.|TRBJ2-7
TGTGCCAGCAGTTGGGAGGGAGGGGTTGCCTACGAGCAGTACTTC
CASSWEGGVAYEQYF
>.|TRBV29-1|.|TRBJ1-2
TGCAGCGTTGAAGGTGCGGGGCGGTGTGGCTACACCTTC
CSVEGAGRCGYTF
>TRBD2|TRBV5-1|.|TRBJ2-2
TGCGCCAGCAGCCCGACAGCTAGCGGCGGGGAGCTGTTTTTT
CASSPTASGGELFF
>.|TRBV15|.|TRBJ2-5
TGTGCCACCAGCAGAGTGGCCACGAGGCTCGTGGACTTC
CATSRVATRLVDF
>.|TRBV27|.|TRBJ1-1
TGTGCCAGCAGTTTATACGTGGAGGGTGAAGCTTTCTTT
CASSLYVEGEAFF
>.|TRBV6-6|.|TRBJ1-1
TGTGCCAGCAGTTACTCGAGCGGGGTGGGGTACACTGAAGCTTTCTTT
CASSYSSGVGYTEAFF
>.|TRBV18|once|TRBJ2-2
TGTGCCAGCTCACGGCAGGGTGGTGGCACCGGGGAGCTGTTTTTT
CASSRQGGGTGELFF
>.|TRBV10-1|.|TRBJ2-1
TGCGCCAGCAGTGAGTCTCGGGACTGGCAGTTCTTC
CASSESRDWQFF
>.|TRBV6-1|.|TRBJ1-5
TGTGCCAGCAGTGTCAGGGGTAGCAATCAGCCCCAGCATTTT
CASSVRGSNQPQHF
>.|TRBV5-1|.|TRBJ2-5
TGCGCCAGCAGCCCGGTGGTCGGGATTAGGGAGACCCAGTACTTC
CASSPVVGIRETQYF
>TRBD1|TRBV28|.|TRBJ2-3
TGTGCCAGCAGTACCCGGACAGGGGGCGGCACAGATACGCAGTATTTT
CASSTRTGGGTDTQYF
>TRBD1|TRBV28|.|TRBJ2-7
TGTGCCAGCAGTTCCTGGTGGGGCAGGGGGCCCCTCGTGAGGTCCTACGAGCAGTACTTC
CASSSWWGRGPLVRSYEQYF
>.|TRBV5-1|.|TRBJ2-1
TGCGCCAGCAGCTTCACTAGCACGAGCTCCTACAATGAGCAGTTCTTC
CASSFTSTSSYNEQFF
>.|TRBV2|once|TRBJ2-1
TGTGCCAGCGCTCGGGAGCGTGAGCAGTTCTTC
CASAREREQFF
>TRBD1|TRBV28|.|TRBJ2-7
TGTGCCAGCTGCGACAGGGTCCACGAGCAGTACTTC
CASCDRVHEQYF
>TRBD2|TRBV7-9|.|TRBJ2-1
TGTGCCAGCAGAAATCTAGCGGGAGGGGCCCACAATGAGCAGTTCTTC
CASRNLAGGAHNEQFF
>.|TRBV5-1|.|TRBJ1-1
TGCGCCAGCAGCTTTGGGAGCTACACTGAAGCTTTCTTT
CASSFGSYTEAFF
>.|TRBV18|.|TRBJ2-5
TGTGCCAGCTCTCCAGTACAAGAGACCCAGTACTTC
CASSPVQETQYF
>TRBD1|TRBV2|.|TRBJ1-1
TGTGCCAGCAGCGTAGACAGGGGGGCTGAAGCTTTCTTT
CASSVDRGAEAFF
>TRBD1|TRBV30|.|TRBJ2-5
TGTGCCTGGAGCCAACAGGGGGCAGAGACCCAGTACTTC
CAWSQQGAETQYF